These T cell receptor beta chains were read from a single sample in a study of shared clonotypes between healthy human individuals. The assay was immunoSEQ multiplex PCR, and TCRdb's table has in-frame clones only and misses some. Of around 2.5 million clones in the sample, under 95% are singletons; the top ten hold 0.36%. Sample: naive CD4+ T cells from PBMCs. The receptor set was obtained from a man aged 18 to 30 in good health. Some clones in this sample may be carry-over from other donors' samples. Both conserved end residues are part of each CDR3. The D gene is left open where the match is weak. Where a row states a size, it is once, few, many or the class of an expanded clone; other rows omit it.

clone size,D gene,V gene,J gene,CDR3 protein,CDR3 DNA
-,-,TRBV18,TRBJ2-2,CASSLLTTQGRSNTGELFF,TGTGCCAGCTCACTATTAACTACTCAGGGCAGGTCGAACACCGGGGAGCTGTTTTTT
-,-,TRBV9,TRBJ1-2,CASSVEGLNYGYTF,TGTGCCAGCAGCGTAGAGGGTCTTAACTATGGCTACACCTTC
-,-,TRBV5-1,TRBJ2-2,CASSLAGGTGELFF,TGCGCCAGCAGCTTGGCAGGCGGCACCGGGGAGCTGTTTTTT
-,-,TRBV6-1,TRBJ2-7,CASSEMTASYEQYF,TGTGCCAGCAGTGAAATGACAGCCTCCTACGAGCAGTACTTC
-,-,TRBV7-2,TRBJ1-1,CASSLAGVRAFF,TGTGCCAGCAGCTTAGCCGGAGTTCGAGCTTTCTTT
-,-,TRBV5-4,TRBJ1-1,CASSPRYMNTEAFF,TGTGCCAGCAGCCCGCGATATATGAACACTGAAGCTTTCTTT
once,-,TRBV18,TRBJ1-4,CASSELTKAFNEKLFF,TGTGCCAGCTCCGAACTCACCAAAGCTTTCAATGAAAAACTGTTTTTT
-,-,TRBV9,TRBJ2-3,CASSVDPRGGGTDTQYF,TGTGCCAGCAGCGTAGACCCCCGAGGAGGAGGAACAGATACGCAGTATTTT
-,-,TRBV5-1,TRBJ2-5,CASSLDAGHGVAQYF,TGCGCCAGCAGCTTGGATGCGGGACATGGGGTGGCCCAGTACTTC
-,TRBD2,TRBV30,TRBJ2-2,CAWSVLGLRDGRTGELFF,TGTGCCTGGAGCGTTTTAGGGTTGAGGGACGGGAGGACCGGGGAGCTGTTTTTT
-,-,TRBV2,TRBJ1-2,CASSGGAGTSYGYTF,TGTGCCAGCAGTGGGGGGGCAGGGACTTCTTATGGCTACACCTTC
-,-,TRBV18,TRBJ1-4,CASSPTGGREKLFF,TGTGCCAGCTCACCGACGGGCGGACGCGAAAAACTGTTTTTT
-,-,TRBV10-3,TRBJ2-5,CAISQQVASEQYF,TGTGCCATCAGCCAACAGGTAGCGAGTGAGCAGTACTTC
few,-,TRBV5-1,TRBJ2-7,CASRTGSYEQYF,TGCGCCAGCAGGACAGGCTCCTACGAGCAGTACTTC
once,-,TRBV6-1,TRBJ2-7,CASSEWSSGEQYF,TGTGCCAGCAGTGAGTGGTCCTCCGGAGAGCAGTACTTC
-,TRBD1,TRBV4-1,TRBJ2-7,CASGQGPSSYEQYF,TGCGCCAGCGGACAGGGCCCTAGCTCCTACGAGCAGTACTTC
-,TRBD1,TRBV28,TRBJ1-1,CASTPLGTGPPEAFF,TGTGCCAGCACCCCCTTGGGGACAGGGCCCCCTGAAGCTTTCTTT
-,TRBD1,TRBV9,TRBJ1-1,CASSFWDREDTEAFF,TGTGCCAGCAGCTTCTGGGACAGGGAAGACACTGAAGCTTTCTTT
-,TRBD2,TRBV7-3,TRBJ2-4,CASSFKGSGLAGFRAKNIQYF,TGTGCCAGCAGCTTTAAAGGTAGTGGACTAGCGGGATTTAGAGCCAAAAACATTCAGTACTTC
-,-,TRBV18,TRBJ2-1,CASSPFPGGTYNEQFF,TGTGCCAGCTCACCATTTCCAGGGGGGACCTACAATGAGCAGTTCTTC
-,TRBD1,TRBV7-7,TRBJ2-3,CASSKTGGTDTQYF,TGTGCCAGCAGCAAGACAGGGGGAACAGATACGCAGTATTTT
-,-,TRBV5-6,TRBJ1-1,CASSLPLTAHTEAFF,TGTGCCAGCAGCTTACCCCTCACAGCTCACACTGAAGCTTTCTTT
-,-,TRBV7-3,TRBJ1-1,CASSLFGQANTEAFF,TGTGCCAGCAGCTTATTCGGTCAGGCGAACACTGAAGCTTTCTTT
-,TRBD2,TRBV5-1,TRBJ2-1,CASSLILAREGLNEQFF,TGCGCCAGCAGCTTGATTCTGGCCCGGGAGGGCCTCAATGAGCAGTTCTTC
-,TRBD1,TRBV6-5,TRBJ1-1,CASSYSGTANTEAFF,TGTGCCAGCAGTTACTCGGGGACAGCAAACACTGAAGCTTTCTTT
-,-,TRBV5-4,TRBJ1-2,CASRDTPANYGYTF,TGTGCCAGCAGGGACACTCCAGCTAACTATGGCTACACCTTC
-,TRBD1,TRBV7-9,TRBJ2-2,CASSLAQGAGGELFF,TGTGCCAGCAGCTTAGCACAGGGGGCTGGCGGGGAGCTGTTTTTT
-,-,TRBV2,TRBJ1-2,CASRTATGSGYTF,TGTGCCAGCAGGACGGCGACGGGTTCAGGCTACACCTTC
-,-,TRBV6-4,TRBJ2-1,CASSSTGTRYNEQFF,TGTGCCAGCAGCTCCACCGGGACAAGATACAATGAGCAGTTCTTC
-,-,TRBV6-6,TRBJ1-1,CASSYGQGGTEAFF,TGTGCCAGCAGTTACGGGCAGGGAGGCACTGAAGCTTTCTTT
-,-,TRBV4-1,TRBJ2-1,CASSQDPGPGASYNEQFF,TGCGCCAGCAGCCAAGATCCGGGCCCGGGAGCGTCCTACAATGAGCAGTTCTTC
-,-,TRBV7-6,TRBJ1-3,CASSLGGSSGNTIYF,TGTGCCAGCAGCTTAGGGGGGAGCTCTGGAAACACCATATATTTT
-,-,TRBV23-1,TRBJ1-1,CASSLEAFF,TGCGCCAGCAGCCTTGAAGCTTTCTTT
-,TRBD1,TRBV28,TRBJ1-6,CASRKLLGQVGSPLHF,TGTGCCAGCAGAAAGCTCCTTGGACAGGTCGGATCACCCCTCCACTTT